Listed below are T cell receptor beta chains from one sample, sequenced in a study of STAT3 mutations in large granular lymphocyte leukemia. Assay used: immunoSEQ multiplex PCR; TCRdb lists only in-frame clones, some missing. This sample yields over 9,000 clones, of which roughly 87% are seen a single time; roughly 90% belongs to the top ten. Source material: peripheral blood mononuclear cells. The receptors were gathered from a man aged 80 or over with T-cell large granular lymphocyte leukemia. Some clones in this sample may be carry-over from other donors' samples. CDR3s include the opening cysteine and the closing phenylalanine or tryptophan. The D gene is left open where the match is weak. Where a row states a size, it is once, few, many or the class of an expanded clone; other rows omit it.

CDR3nt	CDR3aa	d_gene	v_gene	j_gene	abundance
TGTGCCAGCTCACCCTCTAGCGGGGAGCAGTTCTTC	CASSPSSGEQFF	TRBD2	TRBV18	TRBJ2-1	once
TGTGCCATCAGCAGTCTGGGACAGGGGAGGGGCGATGAGCAGTTCTTC	CAISSLGQGRGDEQFF	TRBD1	TRBV10-3	TRBJ2-1	NA
TGTGCCAGCCGTCAAGGACGCAGCACAGATACGCAGTATTTT	CASRQGRSTDTQYF	NA	TRBV6-6	TRBJ2-3	NA
TGCAGTCCCACTATGACCCAGTACTTC	CSPTMTQYF	NA	TRBV20-1	TRBJ2-5	NA
TGCGCCAGCAGCCCGGGTGGTACGGACCAAGAGACCCAGTACTTC	CASSPGGTDQETQYF	NA	TRBV5-1	TRBJ2-5	NA
TGCGCCAGCAGCGAGGGACTCACGTACCAAGAGACCCAGTACTTC	CASSEGLTYQETQYF	NA	TRBV5-1	TRBJ2-5	NA
TGTGCCAGCCTGCTCCCCGCAACAGATACGCAGTATTTT	CASLLPATDTQYF	NA	TRBV28	TRBJ2-3	NA
TGTGCCAGCAGTTACCGTGGACAGGACTACGAGCAGTACTTC	CASSYRGQDYEQYF	TRBD1	TRBV6-5	TRBJ2-7	NA
TGTGCCAGCAGTTTACAGGGAATCACTGAAGCTTTCTTT	CASSLQGITEAFF	NA	TRBV7-2	TRBJ1-1	NA
TGCGCCAGCAGTCAAGCGGCCGGGGAGCTGTTTTTT	CASSQAAGELFF	NA	TRBV23-1	TRBJ2-2	NA
TGTGGCCCCCCTACCGGGACTAGTTTTCTCGAGCAGTACTTC	CGPPTGTSFLEQYF	TRBD2	TRBV25-1	TRBJ2-7	NA
TGTGCCAGCAGAGATCCGCTAGTCAATGAGCAGTTCTTC	CASRDPLVNEQFF	NA	TRBV6-5	TRBJ2-1	NA
TGTGCCAGCAGCTTAGGGCAAACATGGAATCAGCCCCAGCATTTT	CASSLGQTWNQPQHF	NA	TRBV7-2	TRBJ1-5	NA
TGCGCCAGCAGCCAAGAAAGCACAGGCTCCTATAATTCACCCCTCCACTTT	CASSQESTGSYNSPLHF	NA	TRBV4-3	TRBJ1-6	NA
TGTGCCAGCAGTTTAAGGGTACAGGGGACCTCCTACGAGCAGTACTTC	CASSLRVQGTSYEQYF	TRBD1	TRBV27	TRBJ2-7	NA
TGCGCCAGCAGCTTGGCTGCGGAGACCCAGTACTTC	CASSLAAETQYF	NA	TRBV5-1	TRBJ2-5	NA
TGTGCCAGCCACGGCGGGGGCAGGGGTGTTGCAGAGACCCAGTACTTC	CASHGGGRGVAETQYF	NA	TRBV7-9	TRBJ2-5	NA
TGTGCCAGCAGCCGGGACCGGACCTACTACGAGCAGTACTTC	CASSRDRTYYEQYF	NA	TRBV6-5	TRBJ2-7	once